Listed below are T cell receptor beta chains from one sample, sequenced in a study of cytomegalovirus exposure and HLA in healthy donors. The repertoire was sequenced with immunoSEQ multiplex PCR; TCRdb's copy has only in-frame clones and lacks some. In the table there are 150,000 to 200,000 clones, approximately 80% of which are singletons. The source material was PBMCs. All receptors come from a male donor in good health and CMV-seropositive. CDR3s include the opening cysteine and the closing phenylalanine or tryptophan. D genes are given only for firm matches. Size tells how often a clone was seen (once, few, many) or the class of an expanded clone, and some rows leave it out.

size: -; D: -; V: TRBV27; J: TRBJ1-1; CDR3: CASSPTYVNTEAFF; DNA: TGTGCCAGCAGTCCGACTTACGTGAACACTGAAGCTTTCTTT
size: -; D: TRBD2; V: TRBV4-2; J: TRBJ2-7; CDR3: CASSQVAGSYEQYF; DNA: TGTGCCAGCAGTCAAGTAGCGGGGTCCTACGAGCAGTACTTC
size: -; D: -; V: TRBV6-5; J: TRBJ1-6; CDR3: CASSLRSSPLHF; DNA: TGTGCCAGCAGCCTCAGAAGTTCACCCCTCCACTTT
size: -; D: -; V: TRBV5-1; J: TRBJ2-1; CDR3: CASSLVVADGQFF; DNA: TGCGCCAGCAGCTTGGTAGTTGCGGATGGGCAGTTCTTC
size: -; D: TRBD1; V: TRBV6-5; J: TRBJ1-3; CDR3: CASSMGTGSGNTIYF; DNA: TGTGCCAGCAGTATGGGGACAGGCTCTGGAAACACCATATATTTT
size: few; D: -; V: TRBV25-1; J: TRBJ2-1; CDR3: CASSEAVSSYNEQFF; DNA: TGTGCCAGCAGTGAGGCGGTTAGCTCCTACAATGAGCAGTTCTTC
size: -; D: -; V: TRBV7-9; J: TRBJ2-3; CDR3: CASSPGNVPGTDTQYF; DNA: TGTGCCAGCAGCCCCGGGAACGTTCCTGGCACGGATACGCAGTATTTT
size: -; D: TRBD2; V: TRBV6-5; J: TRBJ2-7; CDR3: CASRRGREGYEQYF; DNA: TGTGCCAGCAGGAGGGGGCGGGAGGGCTACGAGCAGTACTTC
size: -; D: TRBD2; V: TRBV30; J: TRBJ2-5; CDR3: CARAGAGGETQYF; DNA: TGTGCTCGCGCCGGTGCGGGGGGGGAGACCCAGTACTTC
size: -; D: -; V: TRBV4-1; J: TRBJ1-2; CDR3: CASSQVGGSSSTYGYTF; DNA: TGCGCCAGCAGCCAAGTTGGGGGCTCTAGCTCTACCTATGGCTACACCTTC
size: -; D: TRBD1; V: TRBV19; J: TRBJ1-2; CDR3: CASSIWGTELHGYTF; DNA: TGTGCCAGTAGTATATGGGGGACAGAACTCCATGGCTACACCTTC
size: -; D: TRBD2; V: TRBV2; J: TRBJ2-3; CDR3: CASTPGGSGNADTQYF; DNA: TGTGCCAGCACCCCAGGAGGTAGCGGGAATGCAGATACGCAGTATTTT
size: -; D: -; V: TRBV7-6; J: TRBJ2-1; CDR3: CATSGVVGRNEQFF; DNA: TGTGCCACCTCCGGGGTAGTCGGTCGCAATGAGCAGTTCTTC
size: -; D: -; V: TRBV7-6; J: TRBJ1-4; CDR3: CASSLGSKGASEKLFF; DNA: TGTGCCAGCAGCTTAGGTTCTAAGGGAGCTTCCGAAAAACTGTTTTTT
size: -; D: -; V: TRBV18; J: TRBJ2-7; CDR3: CASSPPSLVIEQYF; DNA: TGTGCCAGCTCACCACCGAGTCTAGTAATCGAGCAGTACTTC
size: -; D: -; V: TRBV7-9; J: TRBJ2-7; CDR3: CASAPPTQPGSYEQYF; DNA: TGTGCCAGCGCACCCCCGACACAGCCCGGCTCCTACGAGCAGTACTTC
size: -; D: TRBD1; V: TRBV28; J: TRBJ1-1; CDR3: CATQGDTEAFF; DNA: TGTGCCACCCAGGGGGATACTGAAGCTTTCTTT
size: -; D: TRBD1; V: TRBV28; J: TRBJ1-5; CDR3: CASSLPTGVNQPQHF; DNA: TGTGCCAGCAGTTTACCGACAGGGGTCAATCAGCCCCAGCATTTT
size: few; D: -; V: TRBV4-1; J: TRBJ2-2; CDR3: CASSQGWGPLGVGELFF; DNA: TGCGCCAGCAGCCAAGGCTGGGGGCCGCTCGGGGTCGGGGAGCTGTTTTTT
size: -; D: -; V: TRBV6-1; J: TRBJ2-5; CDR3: CASSEIPGGLQETQYF; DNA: TGTGCCAGCAGTGAAATCCCGGGGGGCCTTCAAGAGACCCAGTACTTC
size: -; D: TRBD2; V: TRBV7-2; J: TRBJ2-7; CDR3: CASSGLATSYEQYF; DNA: TGTGCCAGCAGCGGACTAGCGACCTCCTACGAGCAGTACTTC
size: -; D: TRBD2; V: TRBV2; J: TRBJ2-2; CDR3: CARESSGRGSGELFF; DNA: TGTGCCAGGGAATCTAGCGGGAGGGGATCCGGGGAGCTGTTTTTT
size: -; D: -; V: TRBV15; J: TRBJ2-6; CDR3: CATADSSGTGANVLTF; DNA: TGTGCCACCGCTGATTCCTCAGGGACTGGGGCCAACGTCCTGACTTTC
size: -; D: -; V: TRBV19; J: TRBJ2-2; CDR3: CASTHRSNTGELFF; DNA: TGTGCCAGTACGCACAGGTCGAACACCGGGGAGCTGTTTTTT
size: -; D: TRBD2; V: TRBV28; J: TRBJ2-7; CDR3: CASSPGTSGLAYEQYF; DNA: TGTGCCAGCAGCCCTGGGACTAGCGGGTTGGCCTACGAGCAGTACTTC
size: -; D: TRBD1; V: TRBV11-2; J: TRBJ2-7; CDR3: CASSWPLPGQGSYEQYF; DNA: TGTGCCAGCAGTTGGCCTCTACCGGGACAGGGTTCGTACGAGCAGTACTTC
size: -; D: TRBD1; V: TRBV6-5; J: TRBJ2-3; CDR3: CASSYQTGFTDTQYF; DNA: TGTGCCAGCAGTTACCAGACAGGGTTCACAGATACGCAGTATTTT
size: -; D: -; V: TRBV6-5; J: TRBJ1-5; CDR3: CASSVTQGTNQPQHF; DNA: TGTGCCAGCAGTGTAACACAGGGCACCAATCAGCCCCAGCATTTT
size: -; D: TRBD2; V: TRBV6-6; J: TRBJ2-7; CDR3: CASSGTIEYEQYF; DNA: TGTGCCAGCAGCGGGACTATCGAATACGAGCAGTACTTC
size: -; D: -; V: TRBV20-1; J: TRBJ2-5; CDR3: CSARTEETQYF; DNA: TGCAGTGCGAGGACAGAAGAGACCCAGTACTTC
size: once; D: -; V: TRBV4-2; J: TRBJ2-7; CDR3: CASSQEKSRSYEQYF; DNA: TGTGCCAGCAGCCAAGAAAAGTCCAGGTCCTACGAGCAGTACTTC
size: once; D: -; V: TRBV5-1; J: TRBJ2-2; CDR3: CASSLGGSNTGELFF; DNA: TGCGCCAGCAGCTTAGGCGGCTCGAACACCGGGGAGCTGTTTTTT
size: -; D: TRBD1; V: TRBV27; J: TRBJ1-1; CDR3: CASSFDRASTEAFF; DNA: TGTGCCAGCAGTTTTGACAGGGCGAGCACTGAAGCTTTCTTT
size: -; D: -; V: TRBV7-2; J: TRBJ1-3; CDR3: CASSLAIHLGDRGNTIYF; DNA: TGTGCCAGCAGCTTAGCGATCCACCTAGGGGATCGCGGAAACACCATATATTTT
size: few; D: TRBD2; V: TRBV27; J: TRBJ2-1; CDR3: CASSRLADYNEQFF; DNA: TGTGCCAGCAGCCGACTAGCGGACTACAATGAGCAGTTCTTC
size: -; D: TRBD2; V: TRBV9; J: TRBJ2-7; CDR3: CASSTIFCLAGAGGDLHEQYF; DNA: TGTGCCAGCAGCACCATCTTTTGTCTAGCGGGAGCAGGAGGGGACCTCCACGAGCAGTACTTC
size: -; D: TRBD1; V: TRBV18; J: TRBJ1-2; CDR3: CASSPYRDSRNYGYTF; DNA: TGTGCCAGCTCACCATACCGGGACAGCAGGAACTATGGCTACACCTTC
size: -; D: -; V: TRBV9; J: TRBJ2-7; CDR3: CASSPGRSGYEQYF; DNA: TGTGCCAGCAGCCCGGGGAGGTCGGGCTACGAGCAGTACTTC
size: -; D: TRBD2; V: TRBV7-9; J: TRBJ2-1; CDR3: CASSVSGGTYNEQFF; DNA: TGTGCCAGCAGCGTGTCGGGAGGGACCTACAATGAGCAGTTCTTC
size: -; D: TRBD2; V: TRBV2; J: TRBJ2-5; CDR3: CASSARGGGLAAETQYF; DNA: TGTGCCAGCAGTGCGAGAGGGGGGGGACTAGCGGCAGAGACCCAGTACTTC
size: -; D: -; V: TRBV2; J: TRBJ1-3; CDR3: CASSEPRGGGNTIYF; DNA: TGTGCCAGCAGTGAACCCAGGGGTGGTGGAAACACCATATATTTT
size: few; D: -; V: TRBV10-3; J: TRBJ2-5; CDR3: CAIRGHEETQYF; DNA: TGTGCCATCAGGGGACACGAAGAGACCCAGTACTTC
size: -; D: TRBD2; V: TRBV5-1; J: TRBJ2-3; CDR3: CASGAGEDTQYF; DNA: TGCGCCAGCGGAGCGGGAGAAGATACGCAGTATTTT
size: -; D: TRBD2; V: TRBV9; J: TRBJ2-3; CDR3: CASSAQLAGVTGDTQYF; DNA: TGTGCCAGCAGCGCCCAGCTAGCGGGGGTGACCGGAGATACGCAGTATTTT